The T cell receptor beta chain described here comes from a study of OX40 agonist ivuxolimab in advanced cancers. Across the study: At 0.01 to 10 mg/kg, ivuxolimab was administered intravenously to patients every 2 weeks. Patients with hepatocellular carcinoma, melanoma, renal cell or head and neck cancer made up the dose-escalation patients.

On cycle 4 day 1 and cycle 7 day 1, as well as at baseline, blood was sampled. The repertoire was sequenced with immunoSEQ multiplex PCR; TCRdb's copy has only in-frame clones and lacks some. This table holds around 60,000 clones, about 88% found once. Sample: CD4+ or CD8+ T cells sorted from blood, taken in a trial of the OX40 agonist ivuxolimab. The receptor was isolated from an adult with an advanced solid tumor such as melanoma, head and neck, liver or kidney cancer.

CDR3 residues: CASSSDGDNEKLFF. DNA for the CDR3: TGTGCCAGCAGCTCGGACGGAGATAATGAAAAACTGTTTTTT. V is TRBV11-2 and J is TRBJ1-4; D gene uncertain. CDR3 length: 14 residues. With 4 bases removed from V and 4 bases from J, the gap between germline ends came to 10 bases. CDR1 and CDR2 (germline): SGHAT, FQNNGV.